This T cell receptor beta chain derives from a study of blood T cell repertoires in COVID-19. Study-wide background: Samples came from the United States, Italy and Spain, spanning acute and convalescent COVID-19.

Of note for this clone: Other DNA sequences in the sample encode the same CDR3.

TCRdb's table, derived via immunoSEQ multiplex PCR, lists solely in-frame clones and lacks some. The sample holds 300,000 to 450,000 clones, 85% seen once. The receptor was isolated from a woman aged 18-29 years with acute or convalescent COVID-19. Sequencing was done on a sample of peripheral blood.

The CDR3 sequence is CASSLQGTTEAFF. The CDR3 coding sequence is TGTGCCAGCAGCCTACAGGGGACCACTGAAGCTTTCTTT. This rearrangement joins TRBV7-9 to TRBJ1-1; 7 positions match TRBD1. The J segment lost 4 bases and the V segment lost 5 bases, leaving 4 bases of the junction unmatched. Germline V gene sequence: CDR1 SEHNR, CDR2 FQNEAQ (reference sequence). This CDR3 comprises 13 residues. Drawing the rest from reference TRBV7-9 and TRBJ1-1, the complete variable domain is DTGVSQNPRHKITKRGQNVTFRCDPISEHNRLYWYRQTLGQGPEFLTYFQNEAQLEKSRLLSDRFSAERPKGSFSTLEIQRTEQGDSAMYLCASSLQGTTEAFFGQGTRLTVV.